Sequencing of this TCR beta chain was carried out in a study of CD4 T cells in relation to SARS-CoV-2 and coronaviruses. Study background: After roughly 9 days of antigen culture, PBMC TCR beta CDR3s were sequenced.

Trimming pared 4 bases from V and 3 bases from J, leaving 13 bases between. The CDR3 has 15 amino acids. CDR1 and CDR2 (germline): MNHNY, SVGAGI (reference sequence). CD4+ T cells from unexposed donors were obtained before the COVID-19 pandemic (2011-2018). Isolation of CD4+ T cells took place after about 9 days in culture. This table comes from immunoSEQ multiplex PCR, and its TCRdb copy is limited to in-frame clones, with some not included. The sample gives 15,000 to 20,000 clones, 75% to 85% of which show up once; around a tenth is in the top ten. A single count supports this clone. Antigen: not known.

The V call is TRBV6-6, the J call TRBJ2-1; tentative D call: TRBD1 (7 bases). Sequencing input: CD4+ T cells from PBMCs, cultured in vitro. The receptor's source is a human donor in good health. In DNA, the CDR3 is TGTGCCAGCAGTTCGGAGGGACAGAACTACAATGAGCAGTTCTTC. It encodes CASSSEGQNYNEQFF.